This T cell receptor beta chain was recovered during a study of shared clonotypes between healthy human individuals. Looking at the study overall: Per-donor plates numbered three CD4 naive, three CD4 memory, two CD8 naive and one CD8 memory. Study results and caveats: As a rule, naive subsets had a larger estimated richness than memory subsets. Sharing of clonotypes among donors was expected to vary with sequencing depth.

Germline values: CDR1 SNHLY, CDR2 FYNNEI. The CDR3 covers 17 residues. The V end lost 2 bases, the J end lost 0 bases, and 15 bases lay between the germline ends. Only in-frame clones appear in the TCRdb table, and some are missing; sequencing was by immunoSEQ multiplex PCR. The sample lists approximately 2,300,000 clones, around 92% occurring once. A remark on this clone: Its matching antigen is unknown.

This TCR derives from a man aged 18 to 29 in good health. Some clones in this sample may be carry-over from other donors' samples. The chain combines TRBV2 with TRBJ2-3, with no clear D. Sequencing was done on a sample of naive CD4+ T cells from PBMCs. The subset was: CD45RA+ positively selected. CDR3 nucleotide sequence: TGTGCCAGCAGTGAAAGTCTGCCCCTGGCTAGCACAGATACGCAGTATTTT. Translation: CASSESLPLASTDTQYF.